This T cell receptor (beta chain) was captured by sequencing in a study of CD8+CD57+ T cells in acquired aplastic anemia. Study information: Quantities of DNA derived from sorted CD4+ and CD8+ cells averaged roughly 3.4 ug.

As for this clonotype: Its antigen is currently unknown.

In germline, CDR1 is SGHVS, CDR2 FNYEAQ. The V segment lost 5 bases and the J segment 0 bases; nucleotides outside the gene matches: 12. This CDR3 has 20 residues. The template for TCR beta VDJ and CDR3 sequence profiling was genomic DNA. TCRdb called the reads again in MiXCR, with one record for every CDR3 protein. Among more than 150,000 distinct CDR3 sequences listed, around half were seen once. Overall study findings and caveats: Patients and controls were found to share about 31 CD8+ CDR3 sequences.

In patients chosen for sequencing, flow cytometry had shown CD8+CD57+ cell expansion. The diagnosis in all patients was severe acquired aplastic anemia. Patients were therapy-naive when their blood was sampled. What was sequenced was sorted CD4+, CD8+, or CD8+CD57+ T cells (not recorded which) from PBMCs. This TCR was recovered from a human donor with aplastic anemia. The chain carries TRBV7-6 and TRBJ2-1; 14 positions agree with TRBD2. The CDR3 region has the DNA TGTGCCAGCAGCGCACGTGCAGGGACTAGCGGGGGAGCCTCCTACAATGAGCAGTTCTTC. Translation: CASSARAGTSGGASYNEQFF.